Listed here are 16 T cell receptor beta chains from one sample, sequenced in a study of cytomegalovirus exposure and HLA in healthy donors. PCR primers comprised 60 Vbeta and 13 Jbeta primers. The assay was immunoSEQ multiplex PCR, and TCRdb's table has in-frame clones only and misses some. The sample lists 95,000 to 150,000 clones; around 79% were seen once. The material sequenced was PBMCs. The receptors were gathered from a middle-aged woman in good health and CMV-seronegative.

The rearrangement joins TRBV2 to TRBJ2-1, with 13 bases aligning to TRBD2. Germline CDR1 SNHLY, CDR2 FYNNEI. The CDR3 consists of 17 residues. The V gene end was trimmed by 7 bases and the J gene end by 5 bases; junction bases not matched to a gene: 11. CDR3: CASNGAAGTSGDNEQFF. DNA of the CDR3: TGTGCCAGCAATGGGGCCGCCGGGACTAGCGGGGACAATGAGCAGTTCTTC. Looking up the rest from reference TRBV2 and TRBJ2-1 gives the full variable domain: EPEVTQTPSHQVTQMGQEVILRCVPISNHLYFYWYRQILGQKVEFLVSFYNNEISEKSEIFDDQFSVERPDGSNFTLKIRSTKLEDSAMYFCASNGAAGTSGDNEQFFGPGTRLTVL.

The chain joins TRBV6-1 to TRBJ1-5, with no clear D. The ends were cut back, 2 bases at V and 2 bases at J, with 7 bases in the middle. CDR1 MNHNS and CDR2 SASEGT come from the germline V gene. This CDR3 region has 14 residues. CDR3 in DNA: TGTGCCAGCAGTGAAAGAGCCGGCAATCAGCCCCAGCATTTT. Its protein product is CASSERAGNQPQHF.

The rearrangement links TRBV5-3 to TRBJ2-3; TRBD2 aligns across 7 bases. TRBV5-3 is placed among ORFs of uncertain function. This CDR3 comprises 16 residues. Trimming took 1 base from V and 3 from J; bases not matched to a gene: 8. The CDR3 DNA follows: TGTGCCAGAAGCTTGAGGAGGGAGGGAGATACAGATACGCAGTATTTT. The encoded protein is CARSLRREGDTDTQYF.

V and J are TRBV5-1 and TRBJ1-3; 7 bases are a match to TRBD1. The germline V gene encodes CDR1 SGHRS and CDR2 YFSETQ. There are 16 residues in the CDR3. V lost 3 bases and J lost 2; bases outside the gene matches: 8. CDR3 DNA: TGCGCCAGCAGCTACGGACAGGCAGGAGCTGGAAACACCATATATTTT. Its protein product is CASSYGQAGAGNTIYF.

V is TRBV7-3 and J is TRBJ2-7; 12 bases fit TRBD1. The germline gives CDR1 SGHTA, CDR2 FQGTGA. The CDR3 contains 15 residues. V lost 2 bases, J lost 3 bases, and 2 bases stayed unmatched. The CDR3, as DNA: TGTGCCAGCAGCTTAGGGACAGGGGGCCACTACGAGCAGTACTTC. It codes for CASSLGTGGHYEQYF.

This CDR3 is CASSFGRQGREQYF. CDR3 bases: TGTGCCAGCAGCTTCGGAAGACAGGGCCGCGAGCAGTACTTC. The chain combines TRBV13 with TRBJ2-7; TRBD1 agrees at 7 bases. The CDR3 spans 14 residues. J was trimmed by 6 bases and V by 3 bases; bases with no gene match: 8. CDR1 is PRHDT, CDR2 FYEKMQ, per germline (reference sequence).

The V call is TRBV6-6, the J call TRBJ1-4; TRBD1 is a possible D gene (5 bases). Trimming cost V 2 bases and J 7 bases, with 11 bases left between them. Germline assignment: CDR1 MNHNY and CDR2 SVGAGI (reference sequence). This CDR3 spans 14 amino acids. The CDR3 nucleotides read TGTGCCAGCAGTTACCTCGGGGGAGGTGAAAAACTGTTTTTT. It is translated as CASSYLGGGEKLFF.

Worth noting for this clone: Compared with germline, one end of the junction differs, possibly owing to a read error. The chain combines TRBV7-9 with TRBJ2-6; D is perhaps TRBD2 (6 bases). Germline V gives CDR1 SEHNR, CDR2 FQNEAQ (reference sequence). The CDR3 spans 18 residues. CDR3 residues: CASSLQGLNGPGANGLTF. The CDR3 DNA follows: TGTGCCAGCAGCTTACAGGGACTTAATGGACCTGGGGCCAACGGCCTGACTTTC. The full variable domain, in which reference TRBV7-9 and TRBJ2-6 provide the parts outside the CDR3, is DTGVSQNPRHKITKRGQNVTFRCDPISEHNRLYWYRQTLGQGPEFLTYFQNEAQLEKSRLLSDRFSAERPKGSFSTLEIQRTEQGDSAMYLCASSLQGLNGPGANGLTFGAGSRLTVL.

The rearrangement joins TRBV28 to TRBJ2-5; 13 positions match TRBD2. The J call may be in error: the DNA end matches TRBJ2-7 better. Germline V gene sequence: CDR1 MDHEN, CDR2 SYDVKM. The CDR3 covers 15 residues. CDR3 in amino acids: CASSQGTSGAYEQYF. DNA for the CDR3: TGTGCCAGCAGCCAAGGGACTAGCGGGGCCTACGAGCAGTACTTC.

This clone was seen just once. The chain links TRBV7-2 to TRBJ1-2; 9 bases are shared with TRBD1. This CDR3 comprises 13 residues. The J segment lost 6 bases and the V segment lost 5 bases, leaving 4 bases of the junction unmatched. Germline V lookup: CDR1 SGHTA, CDR2 FQGNSA. CDR3 protein: CASSPRTGDGYTF. The CDR3 region has the DNA TGTGCCAGCAGCCCGCGGACAGGGGATGGCTACACCTTC.

The rearrangement joins TRBV4-3 to TRBJ2-3, with 7 bases fitting TRBD2. CDR1 LGHNA and CDR2 YSLEER come from the germline V gene. Trimming removed 0 bases from V and 1 base from J; junction bases left unmatched: 4. There are 16 residues in the CDR3. The CDR3 DNA sequence: TGCGCCAGCAGCCAAGACGGTGCGGGAGGCACAGATACGCAGTATTTT. The encoded protein is CASSQDGAGGTDTQYF.

The rearrangement joins TRBV6-5 to TRBJ2-2, with TRBD1 identical over 8 bases. The junction had 9 bases not matched to a gene; V was cut back by 6 bases and J by 6 bases. The CDR3 sequence is 15 residues long. The V gene's germline CDR1 is MNHEY and CDR2 SVGAGI. In DNA form, the CDR3 reads TGTGCCAGCAGACGGGACAGGCTTGGTGCCGGGGAGCTGTTTTTT. Translation: CASRRDRLGAGELFF.

The J gene is TRBJ2-3, the V gene TRBV14, with 9 bases lining up with TRBD1. V was clipped by 2 bases and J by 0 bases; unmatched bases: 3. The CDR3 extends over 16 amino acids. CDR1 SGHDN and CDR2 FVKESK come from the germline V gene. The CDR3 DNA is TGTGCCAGCAGCCAAAAGACAGGGGGGAGCACAGATACGCAGTATTTT. Translation: CASSQKTGGSTDTQYF.

The chain combines TRBV5-3 with TRBJ2-1; D perhaps matches TRBD2 (6 bases). TRBV5-3 is annotated as an ORF whose role is uncertain. Trimming pared 4 bases from V and 15 bases from J, leaving 17 bases between. The CDR3 length is 12 residues. CDR3: CARSQDLPGGFF. The CDR3 DNA is TGTGCCAGAAGCCAGGACTTGCCCGGGGGGTTCTTC.

This clone showed up just once. Here the CDR3 reads CASSHETGAEQYF. DNA for the CDR3: TGTGCCAGCAGCCACGAGACAGGGGCCGAGCAGTACTTC. The V call is TRBV11-2, the J call TRBJ2-7; TRBD1 agrees at 8 bases. The CDR3 has 13 residues. With 5 bases clipped from V and 6 bases from J, the junction kept 6 bases outside the gene matches. Germline V lookup: CDR1 SGHAT, CDR2 FQNNGV.

The chain has TRBV7-2 and TRBJ1-2, with unresolved D. The CDR3 consists of 12 residues. The germline V gene encodes CDR1 SGHTA and CDR2 FQGNSA. The V end was cut by 3 bases, the J end by 6 bases, with 8 bases between. CDR3 coding DNA: TGTGCCAGCAGCTTTGCGGGGAATGGCTACACCTTC. It encodes CASSFAGNGYTF.